The source of this T cell receptor (beta chain) is a study of T-cell memory formation after mild COVID-19. Turning to the study itself: TCR clusters were mostly donor specific.

Study-wide results and caveats: From day 15 to 85, contracting clones were balanced between CD4 and CD8, whereas later expanders leaned toward CD4+. Prior to infection, memory already included some responding clones, suggesting cross-reactive memory joined.

Notes on this clonotype: The antigen is not known.

The CDR3 length is 15 residues. Germline CDR1 SGHVS, CDR2 FQNEAQ. Deletions cut 8 bases from V and 7 bases from J, with 18 bases between. TCR alpha and TCR beta cDNA libraries carrying sample barcodes and UMIs were produced by 5'RACE using constant-segment primers. TCRdb re-called the 5' RACE reads through MiXCR, storing one row per CDR3 protein. The table includes about 430,000 distinct CDR3 sequences, approximately 24% detected once. Sequenced: PBMCs or a T cell subset sorted from them (not recorded which). V is TRBV7-8 and J is TRBJ1-6; D perhaps matches TRBD1 (6 bases). The receptor was isolated from an adult woman who had mild COVID-19 (a few samples of this study predate the infection). Cell type and time point are not known. The CDR3 loop is CASHLNGGLNSPLHF. For the CDR3, the DNA is TGTGCCAGCCATCTAAACGGGGGGCTCAATTCACCCCTCCACTTT.